The 8 T cell receptor beta chains listed next were all sequenced from one sample in a study of shared clonotypes between healthy human individuals. Sequenced by immunoSEQ multiplex PCR; TCRdb stores in-frame clones only, minus some. The sample shows roughly 480,000 clones, roughly 85% of them seen only once. The sequenced sample consisted of PBMCs. These receptors all stem from a woman aged 40 to 55 in good health. Some clones in this sample may be carry-over from other donors' samples.

This chain joins TRBV29-1 and TRBJ2-1; 13 bases line up with TRBD2. The J segment lost 4 bases and the V segment lost 6 bases, leaving 12 bases of the junction unmatched. There are 17 residues in the CDR3. CDR1 and CDR2 from the germline V gene are SQVTM and ANQGSEA. The DNA of the CDR3 is TGCAGCGTGCCAGAAGGTGGGACTAGCGGGGATTACAATGAGCAGTTCTTC. Its translation is CSVPEGGTSGDYNEQFF.

The rearrangement uses TRBV7-9 and TRBJ2-7, with D perhaps TRBD1 (5 bases). The CDR3 totals 15 residues. Germline V CDR1 and CDR2: SEHNR, FQNEAQ (reference sequence). Trimming removed 6 bases from V and 2 bases from J, with 17 bases in between. The CDR3 nucleotides are TGTGCCAGCAGTCGCGACGGCCAGGGTCCCTACGAGCAGTACTTC. Its protein is CASSRDGQGPYEQYF.

In regard to this clone: Other nucleotide sequences in the sample specify the same CDR3. J is TRBJ2-5 and V is TRBV7-2, with a tentative D call TRBD2 (6 bases). CDR3 length equals 17 residues. Germline CDR1 SGHTA, CDR2 FQGNSA. Trimming stripped 4 bases from V and 5 bases from J, with 23 bases between. This CDR3 is CASSSIYSWGERETQYF. The CDR3 nucleotides read TGTGCCAGCAGCTCAATCTACAGCTGGGGGGAAAGGGAGACCCAGTACTTC.

The chain carries TRBV4-3 and TRBJ2-2, with D unresolved. The CDR3 loop spans 14 amino acids. The germline gives CDR1 LGHNA, CDR2 YSLEER. V lost 4 bases and J lost 6, with 12 bases in between. CDR3 nucleotide sequence: TGCGCCAGCAGCCGCCTTAGCTCCGCCGGGGAGCTGTTTTTT. Residues: CASSRLSSAGELFF.

The chain carries TRBV10-1 and TRBJ2-7, with D maybe TRBD1 (7 bases). The CDR3 length is 14 residues. The V and J ends lost 1 base and 6 bases respectively, with 13 bases between them. Germline values: CDR1 WNHNN, CDR2 SYGVQD (reference sequence). The CDR3 sequence: CASSEWTGGSEQYF. The CDR3 region has the DNA TGCGCCAGCAGTGAGTGGACAGGAGGGAGCGAGCAGTACTTC.

This clone has more than one count but fewer than ten. The chain has TRBV5-1 and TRBJ2-7; the match to TRBD1 covers 7 bases. Germline CDR1 SGHRS, CDR2 YFSETQ. Trimming cost V 0 bases and J 6 bases; bases outside gene matches: 6. CDR3 length: 14 amino acids. The CDR3 reads CASSLEQGLGEQYF. CDR3 coding DNA: TGCGCCAGCAGCTTGGAACAGGGGCTGGGCGAGCAGTACTTC.

Remarks on this clone: Within the sample, other DNA sequences also encode this same CDR3. The chain combines TRBV29-1 with TRBJ2-5; perhaps TRBD2 as D (6 bases). There are 13 residues in the CDR3. V dropped 1 base and J dropped 5 bases, with 11 bases sitting between them. In germline, CDR1 is SQVTM, CDR2 ANQGSEA. CDR3 in DNA: TGCAGCGTTGAAGGCCGGGGGTGGGAGACCCAGTACTTC. Translating gives CSVEGRGWETQYF.

The chain is built from TRBV7-8 and TRBJ2-7, with 10 bases lining up with TRBD2. J gave up 1 base and V 2 bases, and 5 bases lay outside the gene matches. This CDR3 has 16 amino acids. Germline lookup yields CDR1 SGHVS and CDR2 FQNEAQ. The CDR3 protein is CASSLLAGVHSYEQYF. The CDR3 DNA reads as TGTGCCAGCAGCTTACTAGCGGGAGTTCATTCCTACGAGCAGTACTTC.